Listed below are T cell receptor beta chains from one sample, sequenced in a study of cytomegalovirus exposure and HLA in healthy donors. This table comes from immunoSEQ multiplex PCR, and its TCRdb copy is limited to in-frame clones, with some not included. Of some 96,000 clones detected, roughly 80% appear once; the ten largest clones hold roughly 7.1%. The specimen sequenced was PBMCs. The source is a man aged 40-49 years in good health and CMV-seropositive. Each CDR3 is given without its conserved first and last residue. A D gene is named only where the DNA matches it firmly.

D: TRBD1
V: TRBV10-3
J: TRBJ1-5
CDR3: AISESRGDNQPQH

D: NA
V: TRBV2
J: TRBJ2-5
CDR3: ASQYQETQY

D: NA
V: TRBV6-5
J: TRBJ2-7
CDR3: ASGVKGLEQY

D: NA
V: TRBV28
J: TRBJ2-1
CDR3: ASSSLERSSREQF

D: TRBD1
V: TRBV5-4
J: NA
CDR3: ASSLPRQGAYEQY

D: TRBD2
V: TRBV5-4
J: TRBJ2-1
CDR3: ASSLPPSGRVHEQF

D: TRBD1
V: TRBV7-8
J: TRBJ2-1
CDR3: ASSLARTGQF

D: TRBD2
V: TRBV7-9
J: TRBJ2-3
CDR3: ASSSMGGGPDTQY

D: NA
V: TRBV6-1
J: TRBJ1-2
CDR3: ASSAYQLGQLYGYT

D: NA
V: TRBV5-4
J: TRBJ2-2
CDR3: ASSLAGGQDGELF

D: TRBD2
V: TRBV5-4
J: TRBJ2-7
CDR3: ASSRVAGEAYEQY

D: NA
V: TRBV5-6
J: TRBJ1-6
CDR3: ASSLFGQSSYNSPLH

D: TRBD1
V: TRBV11-2
J: TRBJ1-2
CDR3: ASSSPLDRFHGYT

D: NA
V: TRBV29-1
J: TRBJ1-6
CDR3: SPAGAPLH

D: NA
V: TRBV21-1
J: TRBJ1-2
CDR3: ASSKRDSVYGYT

D: TRBD1
V: TRBV6-5
J: TRBJ1-2
CDR3: ASRPDRDFNYGYT

D: NA
V: TRBV9
J: TRBJ2-5
CDR3: ASSGKGQRGATQY

D: NA
V: TRBV9
J: TRBJ2-7
CDR3: ASSVEGEGRHEQY

D: NA
V: TRBV28
J: TRBJ2-2
CDR3: ASRRTDTGELF

D: TRBD1
V: TRBV4-2
J: TRBJ2-3
CDR3: ASSQGLPTGGITDTQY

D: NA
V: TRBV6-1
J: TRBJ2-3
CDR3: ASSDLAAISTDTQY

D: NA
V: TRBV19
J: TRBJ1-2
CDR3: ASSRSWGGNYGYT

D: NA
V: TRBV4-2
J: TRBJ2-7
CDR3: ASSPGGRFYEQY

D: TRBD2
V: TRBV19
J: TRBJ2-4
CDR3: ASSRAGTSGRASVKNIQY

D: TRBD2
V: TRBV13
J: TRBJ2-7
CDR3: ASSLGDRLAGLPVHEQY

D: NA
V: TRBV25-1
J: TRBJ1-5
CDR3: ASSGGGTQPQH

D: NA
V: TRBV4-2
J: TRBJ1-2
CDR3: ASSQESQGNYGYT

D: TRBD2
V: TRBV6-5
J: TRBJ2-2
CDR3: ASSYWAGANTGELF

D: NA
V: TRBV4-1
J: TRBJ2-5
CDR3: ASSQDFGFGGLQETQY

D: TRBD2
V: TRBV5-1
J: TRBJ2-5
CDR3: ASSPGLAGRETQY

D: NA
V: TRBV11-2
J: TRBJ2-3
CDR3: ASSLLGADTQY

D: NA
V: TRBV7-2
J: TRBJ2-3
CDR3: ASSATSPPDTQY

D: NA
V: TRBV7-9
J: TRBJ2-7
CDR3: ASSPLEGLPYEQY

D: TRBD1
V: TRBV13
J: TRBJ2-7
CDR3: ASSKRPGTGGYEQY

D: TRBD1
V: TRBV2
J: TRBJ1-4
CDR3: ASSEQGASLEKLF

D: TRBD2
V: TRBV5-1
J: TRBJ2-3
CDR3: ASKLGGGADTQY

D: NA
V: TRBV7-2
J: TRBJ2-2
CDR3: ASSFRVSGELF

D: TRBD2
V: TRBV10-3
J: TRBJ2-2
CDR3: AIGSGGLNTGELF

D: NA
V: TRBV29-1
J: TRBJ2-4
CDR3: SVDSAENIQY

D: NA
V: TRBV5-4
J: NA
CDR3: ASSLEGLKTYEQY

D: NA
V: TRBV14
J: TRBJ2-5
CDR3: ASSQVNSLQETQY

D: TRBD2
V: TRBV5-6
J: TRBJ2-7
CDR3: ASSSRLAGALEQY

D: TRBD2
V: TRBV6-5
J: TRBJ2-2
CDR3: ASTYGGGLTGELF

D: NA
V: TRBV5-1
J: TRBJ1-1
CDR3: ASSLEVPQGTEAF

D: NA
V: TRBV18
J: TRBJ1-1
CDR3: ASSPRSTTNTEAF

D: NA
V: TRBV6-4
J: TRBJ2-3
CDR3: ASSDSMALTQY

D: NA
V: TRBV5-4
J: TRBJ1-3
CDR3: ASSGEDIYSGNTIY

D: TRBD1
V: TRBV29-1
J: TRBJ2-7
CDR3: SVTSQTGAEQY

D: NA
V: TRBV5-6
J: TRBJ1-2
CDR3: ASSFSAGNYGYT

D: NA
V: TRBV4-1
J: TRBJ1-2
CDR3: ASSGGGRRWSGGYT

D: NA
V: TRBV7-2
J: TRBJ2-7
CDR3: ASSLGGPINSDEQY

D: TRBD1
V: TRBV5-1
J: TRBJ1-1
CDR3: ASSREAGGAANTEAF

D: NA
V: TRBV12-2
J: TRBJ1-6
CDR3: ASRLEGDSPLH

D: NA
V: TRBV9
J: TRBJ1-1
CDR3: ASSDERGNTEAF

D: TRBD2
V: TRBV5-8
J: TRBJ2-1
CDR3: ASSLPGGPRGNEQF

D: NA
V: TRBV6-5
J: TRBJ2-1
CDR3: ASSYSQDYNEQF

D: TRBD2
V: TRBV4-2
J: TRBJ2-1
CDR3: ASSQDSALAGKGNEQF

D: NA
V: TRBV18
J: TRBJ1-1
CDR3: ASSPDTSTEAF

D: NA
V: TRBV19
J: TRBJ2-3
CDR3: ASSNGASQDTQY

D: NA
V: TRBV2
J: TRBJ1-5
CDR3: ASSEGGISNQPQH